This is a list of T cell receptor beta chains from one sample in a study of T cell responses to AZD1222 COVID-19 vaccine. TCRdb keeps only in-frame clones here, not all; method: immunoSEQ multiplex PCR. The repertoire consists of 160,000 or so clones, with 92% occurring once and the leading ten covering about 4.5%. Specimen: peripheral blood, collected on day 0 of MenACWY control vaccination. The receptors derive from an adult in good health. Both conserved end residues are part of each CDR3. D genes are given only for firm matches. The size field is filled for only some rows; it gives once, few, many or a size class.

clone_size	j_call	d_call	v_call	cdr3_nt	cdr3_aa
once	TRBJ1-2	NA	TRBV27	TGTGCCAGCAGTACCTCCTCTAACTATGGCTACACCTTC	CASSTSSNYGYTF
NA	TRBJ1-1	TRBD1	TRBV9	TGTGCCAGCAGCGTAGCCTGGACAGGGGTGTCGAACACTGAAGCTTTCTTT	CASSVAWTGVSNTEAFF
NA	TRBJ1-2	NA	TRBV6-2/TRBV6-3	TGTGCCAGCAGTTACGAGAGGGTTCCGGGCGGCTACACCTTC	CASSYERVPGGYTF
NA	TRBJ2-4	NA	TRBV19	TGTGCCAGTAGTATAGGGCCGAATGGGGACATTCAGTACTTC	CASSIGPNGDIQYF
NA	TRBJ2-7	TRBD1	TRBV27	TGTGCCAGCAATGAAAGACGGGACAGGGAGTTTTATTTTTGCTACGAGCAGTACTTC	CASNERRDREFYFCYEQYF
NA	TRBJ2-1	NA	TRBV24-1	TGTGCCACCAGTGATCGGGACTCTCCGATGCACAATGAGCAGTTCTTC	CATSDRDSPMHNEQFF
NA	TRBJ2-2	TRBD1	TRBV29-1	TGCACCGGGACAGGGGGCTACGGGGAGCTGTTTTTT	CTGTGGYGELFF
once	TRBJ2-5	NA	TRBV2	TGTGCCAGCACCAAGGAACGGACACTCCAAGAGACCCAGTACTTC	CASTKERTLQETQYF
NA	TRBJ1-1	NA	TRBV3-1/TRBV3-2	TGTGCCAGCAGCCCCAAGTGGGACGGGATTGAAGCTTTCTTT	CASSPKWDGIEAFF
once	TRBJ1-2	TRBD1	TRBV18	TGTGCCAGCTCACCAATGGCAGGGGGACTCGGCTACACCTTC	CASSPMAGGLGYTF
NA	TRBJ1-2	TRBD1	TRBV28	TGTGCCAGCAGTCCCCCGGACAGGGCTGGCTACACCTTC	CASSPPDRAGYTF
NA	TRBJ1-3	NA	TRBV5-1	TGCGCCAGCAGCCCCTCGGGACTGCTATCTGGAAACACCATATATTTT	CASSPSGLLSGNTIYF
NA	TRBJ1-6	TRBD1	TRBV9	TGTGCCAGCAGCCCTGGACAGGCGAATTCACCCCTCCACTTT	CASSPGQANSPLHF
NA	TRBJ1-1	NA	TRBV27	TGTGCCAGCAGTTTGTTATCAGGGAACACTGAAGCTTTCTTT	CASSLLSGNTEAFF
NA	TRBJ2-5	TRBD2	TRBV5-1	TGCGCCAGCAGCTTTGGGGGGAGGGTCGAGGAGACCCAGTACTTC	CASSFGGRVEETQYF
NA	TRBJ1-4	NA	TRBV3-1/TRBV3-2	TGTGCCAGCAGCTCAAGGGTCCGTGCACAGGAAAAACTGTTTTTT	CASSSRVRAQEKLFF
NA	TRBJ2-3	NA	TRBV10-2	TGCGCCAGCATGGCGGGATACACAGATACGCAGTATTTT	CASMAGYTDTQYF
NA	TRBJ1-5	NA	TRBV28	TGTGCCAGCAGTTTTTCGGGAGTCAATCAGCCCCAGCATTTT	CASSFSGVNQPQHF
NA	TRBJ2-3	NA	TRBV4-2	TGTGCCAGCAGCCAAGACAGGGACCCAGATACGCAGTATTTT	CASSQDRDPDTQYF
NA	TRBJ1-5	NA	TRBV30	TGTGCCTGGGGTGGGGGATTGAGCAATCAGCCCCAGCATTTT	CAWGGGLSNQPQHF
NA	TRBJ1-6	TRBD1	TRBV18	TGTGCCAGCTCACCACTCGACAGGGCGGGGGGTTCACCCCTCCACTTT	CASSPLDRAGGSPLHF
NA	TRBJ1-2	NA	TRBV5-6	TGTGCCAGCAGCTTTTTCGGTTCTGGCTACACCTTC	CASSFFGSGYTF
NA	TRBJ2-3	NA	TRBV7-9	TGTGCCAGCAGCTTAGAAAGGGATACGCAGTATTTT	CASSLERDTQYF